This record concerns one T cell receptor beta chain sequence. Its antigen is not identified. The junction had 4 bases not matched to a gene; V was cut back by 4 bases and J by 3 bases. This CDR3 spans 15 amino acids. From germline, CDR1 is MNHEY and CDR2 SMNVEV (reference sequence). 5'-RACE, quantitative and with molecular barcodes, yielded the TCR beta libraries. TCRdb redid the calling of the 5' RACE reads with MiXCR, one entry per CDR3 protein. The top ten hold about an eighth of the sample, which has about 130,000 distinct CDR3 sequences, 6% to 8.5% seen once. The sample is drawn from a study of CD8 T cells in ankylosing spondylitis. Study-wide results and limits: In ankylosing spondylitis patients, matched synovial fluid reportedly showed significant enrichment of disease-linked clones.

The chain couples TRBV27 to TRBJ1-5; TRBD1 aligns across 9 bases. This clonotype originated in a female donor with ankylosing spondylitis or in good health (not recorded which). Specimen: blood, either unsorted or a sorted T cell fraction (not recorded which). The CDR3 nucleotides are TGTGCCAGCAGTTCCTGGACAGGGGTCAATCAGCCCCAGCATTTT. Its protein is CASSSWTGVNQPQHF.